This T cell receptor (beta chain) stems from a study of blood T cell repertoires in COVID-19. Across the whole study: Material from acute and convalescent COVID-19 was sourced from the United States, Italy and Spain.

J was trimmed by 2 bases and V by 1 base; bases with no gene match: 16. The CDR3 contains 20 residues. CDR1 and CDR2 from the germline V gene are MNHNS and SASEGT. The authors' processing: The assay estimated nucleated cells by amplifying reference gene primers. Generated by immunoSEQ multiplex PCR, the TCRdb table keeps only in-frame clones and is missing some. V, J and clone size were drawn from that table, and D and trimming were deduced from the DNA. The sample contains around 260,000 clones, approximately 85% of which appear only once. This receptor was obtained from a human donor in a cohort sampled during active COVID-19. Sequenced: peripheral blood. The chain couples TRBV6-1 to TRBJ2-5; the match to TRBD2 covers 10 bases. The CDR3 DNA follows: TGTGCCAGCAGTGAAGAGGTCTTTGGACTAGCGGAGACAACACAAGAGACCCAGTACTTC. This sequence encodes CASSEEVFGLAETTQETQYF.